The rows below give T cell receptor beta chains drawn from one sample of a study of identical twins. TCRdb fed the 5' RACE reads into MiXCR, producing one record per CDR3 protein. The sample holds about 660,000 distinct CDR3 sequences, under 9% seen once. These data were also reused for a study on yellow fever vaccine responses in identical twins.

What was sequenced was PBMCs. These receptors all come from a woman aged 18-29 years in good health. CDR3s leave out the opening cysteine and the closing phenylalanine or tryptophan. Each record gives: V gene, J gene, CDR3 protein.

V gene: TRBV6-2/TRBV6-3; J gene: TRBJ2-2; CDR3 protein: ASSYGSYTGELF
V gene: TRBV10-3; J gene: TRBJ2-5; CDR3 protein: AISGTDGTQY
V gene: TRBV5-1; J gene: TRBJ2-2; CDR3 protein: ASSGPGPTGELF
V gene: TRBV12-3/TRBV12-4; J gene: TRBJ2-7; CDR3 protein: ASSLVEQY
V gene: TRBV6-2/TRBV6-3; J gene: TRBJ2-2; CDR3 protein: ASSYAGGSGELF
V gene: TRBV28; J gene: TRBJ1-4; CDR3 protein: ATGTGWSEKLF
V gene: TRBV7-9; J gene: TRBJ2-2; CDR3 protein: ASRPWRGTGELF
V gene: TRBV12-3/TRBV12-4; J gene: TRBJ1-5; CDR3 protein: ASSLTGTGDQPQH
V gene: TRBV27; J gene: TRBJ2-2; CDR3 protein: ASSYRGLAGELF
V gene: TRBV2; J gene: TRBJ1-1; CDR3 protein: ASRGQGWTEAF
V gene: TRBV5-1; J gene: TRBJ2-3; CDR3 protein: ASSYRADTSTDTQY
V gene: TRBV13; J gene: TRBJ2-1; CDR3 protein: ASSFRTGGKQTNEQF
V gene: TRBV25-1; J gene: TRBJ2-1; CDR3 protein: ASRVTGTNEQF
V gene: TRBV15; J gene: TRBJ2-7; CDR3 protein: ATSGQNYEQY
V gene: TRBV5-1; J gene: TRBJ2-3; CDR3 protein: ASSLGPFREPGTDTQY
V gene: TRBV12-3/TRBV12-4; J gene: TRBJ2-6; CDR3 protein: ASSPGYGANVLT
V gene: TRBV20-1; J gene: TRBJ2-1; CDR3 protein: SASVDRASYNEQF
V gene: TRBV5-5; J gene: TRBJ2-7; CDR3 protein: ASSSVGGTNYEQY
V gene: TRBV11-2; J gene: TRBJ2-1; CDR3 protein: ASSLGTGGRSEQF
V gene: TRBV29-1; J gene: TRBJ2-3; CDR3 protein: SVEFSAGAQY
V gene: TRBV21-1; J gene: TRBJ2-7; CDR3 protein: ASSKALERDDYEQY
V gene: TRBV7-2; J gene: TRBJ2-2; CDR3 protein: ASSLEFTAGELF
V gene: TRBV24-1; J gene: TRBJ2-1; CDR3 protein: ATSDSVYNEQF
V gene: TRBV5-1; J gene: TRBJ1-1; CDR3 protein: ASSLYRVNTEAF
V gene: TRBV27; J gene: TRBJ2-7; CDR3 protein: ALWGGSSYEQY
V gene: TRBV11-3; J gene: TRBJ2-2; CDR3 protein: ASSSSRGTGKTGELF
V gene: TRBV7-2; J gene: TRBJ2-1; CDR3 protein: ASSDLAGGRGYNEQF
V gene: TRBV29-1; J gene: TRBJ2-1; CDR3 protein: SASGGTDYNEQF
V gene: TRBV15; J gene: TRBJ2-7; CDR3 protein: ATSSRSFYEQY
V gene: TRBV5-6; J gene: TRBJ2-1; CDR3 protein: ASSIGIAVDYEQF
V gene: TRBV29-1; J gene: TRBJ2-5; CDR3 protein: SVRVTETQY
V gene: TRBV11-2; J gene: TRBJ2-2; CDR3 protein: ASRPTSGELF
V gene: TRBV7-9; J gene: TRBJ1-2; CDR3 protein: ASSLVRTGNYGYT
V gene: TRBV5-8; J gene: TRBJ2-7; CDR3 protein: ASSLVGQGFYEQY
V gene: TRBV20-1; J gene: TRBJ2-7; CDR3 protein: SARRGLAGTEQY
V gene: TRBV19; J gene: TRBJ2-1; CDR3 protein: ASSIGLANEQF
V gene: TRBV10-1; J gene: TRBJ2-3; CDR3 protein: ASSDGGARTDTQY
V gene: TRBV30; J gene: TRBJ2-7; CDR3 protein: AWLDRGFNEQY
V gene: TRBV12-3/TRBV12-4; J gene: TRBJ1-2; CDR3 protein: ASSPDSSLTMSYT
V gene: TRBV12-3/TRBV12-4; J gene: TRBJ2-7; CDR3 protein: ASSKTGSNYEQY
V gene: TRBV3-1; J gene: TRBJ1-1; CDR3 protein: ASSQDPTEAF
V gene: TRBV6-2/TRBV6-3; J gene: TRBJ2-5; CDR3 protein: ASSYSDSDRETQY